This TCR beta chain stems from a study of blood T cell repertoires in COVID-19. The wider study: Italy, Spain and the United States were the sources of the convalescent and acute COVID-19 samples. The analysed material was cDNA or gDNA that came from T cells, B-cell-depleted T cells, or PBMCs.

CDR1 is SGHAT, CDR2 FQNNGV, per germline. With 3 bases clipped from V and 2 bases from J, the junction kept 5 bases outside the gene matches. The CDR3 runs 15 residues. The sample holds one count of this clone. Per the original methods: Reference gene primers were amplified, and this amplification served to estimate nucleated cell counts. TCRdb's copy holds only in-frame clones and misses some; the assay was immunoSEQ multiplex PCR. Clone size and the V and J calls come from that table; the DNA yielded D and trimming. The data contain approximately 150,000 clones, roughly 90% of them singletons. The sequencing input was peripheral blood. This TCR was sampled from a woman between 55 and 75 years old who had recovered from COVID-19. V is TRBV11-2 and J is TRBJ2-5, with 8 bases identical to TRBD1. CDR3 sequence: CASSFQGQVQETQYF. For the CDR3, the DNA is TGTGCCAGCAGCTTCCAGGGACAGGTACAAGAGACCCAGTACTTC.